This TCR beta chain was sequenced during a study of blood T cell repertoires in COVID-19 (dated by TCRdb to between 2020 and 2021). About the study as a whole: Samples from collaborators originated in the United States, Italy and Spain and spanned both the acute and convalescent phases of COVID-19. Deeply sampled blood TCRbeta repertoires from subjects exposed to, actively infected with, or recovered from COVID-19 were included in the dataset. The repertoires were released in a freely available public database intended as a resource for research on the immune response to SARS-CoV-2. Nearly every sample came with metadata listing a de-identified subject ID, COVID-19 status, age in years and sex. The samples were drawn from two sources: the first 160 participants of the ongoing ImmuneRACE study, and some 1,300 subjects contributed by 6 global collaborators. HLA class I and class II types, where available, came from metadata supplied by the sample provider rather than from assay-based typing. The material from the prospective study consisted of cDNA or gDNA derived from T cells, B-cell-depleted T cells, or PBMCs.

Collaborating institutions collected whole blood in K2EDTA tubes following their own protocols. For TCRbeta analysis, collaborators shipped samples in one of three forms: frozen whole blood, isolated PBMCs, or DNA extracted from either of those sample types. Concerning this clone itself: Its recognized antigen is unknown. The sample holds no much larger clone one base away, and base qualities are not on file.

CDR1 and CDR2, per the germline V gene, are SNHLY and FYNNEI. Including the terminal cysteine and phenylalanine, the CDR3 comprises 16 residues. The kept DNA is CDR3 alone, 48 bases in frame from the first base. Trimming accounts for 6 bases at V and 5 bases at J, while the number of junction bases matched to no gene is 10. Beyond this particular receptor, the publication reports: The amount of clinical and demographic metadata varied by source and participant and was provided uncurated.

TCRbeta CDR3 regions were amplified from genomic DNA by means of the immunoSEQ Assay, a bias-controlled multiplex PCR. As for how the authors treated the data: Within the assay, amplification of reference gene primers was used to estimate how many nucleated cells each sample contained. To quantify the absolute abundance of each unique TCRbeta CDR3 rearrangement, sequence reads were collapsed and filtered. Productive Simpson clonality was computed per sample as the square root of Simpson's diversity index over productive rearrangements. TCRdb took this table from immuneACCESS and kept in-frame rearrangements with V and J called. Such tables lack part of the clones; where checked against another copy, unresolved V genes explain under half of the gap, and the rest is unexplained. For V, J and clone size, that table is used; D and trimming come from the DNA. For this sample there are 130,000 to 150,000 clones; 84% appear just once. Roughly 9% of the sample comes from the top ten.

The rearranged chain carries TRBV2 and TRBJ2-3; a stretch of 11 junction bases matches TRBD1. Sequenced sample: peripheral blood. This clonotype was obtained from a woman at least 80 years old in a cohort sampled during active or convalescent COVID-19. The sequenced DNA is TGTGCCAGCAGCAGCCTCTCGGGACAGGGGGAAGATACGCAGTATTTT. It is translated as CASSSLSGQGEDTQYF.